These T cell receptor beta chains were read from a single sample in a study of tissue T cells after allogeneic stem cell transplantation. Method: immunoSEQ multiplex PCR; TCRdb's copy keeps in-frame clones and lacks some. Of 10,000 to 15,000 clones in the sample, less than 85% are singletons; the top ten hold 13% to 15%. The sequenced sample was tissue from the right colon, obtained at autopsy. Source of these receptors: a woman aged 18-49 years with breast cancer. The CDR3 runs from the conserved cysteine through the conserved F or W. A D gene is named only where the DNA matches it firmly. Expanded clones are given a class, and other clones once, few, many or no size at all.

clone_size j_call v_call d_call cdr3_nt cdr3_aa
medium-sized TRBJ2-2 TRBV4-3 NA TGCGCCAGCAGCCAGGACTACCCGAACACCGGGGAGCTGTTTTTT CASSQDYPNTGELFF
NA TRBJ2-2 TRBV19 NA TGTGCCAGTAGTGGGGGTGTCGGGGACCACCCCTCGGTAGGGGAGCTGTTTTTT CASSGGVGDHPSVGELFF
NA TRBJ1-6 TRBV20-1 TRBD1 TGCAGCGCTAGTGGGACAGTCGACGCCGCCTCCTATAATTCACCCCTCCACTTT CSASGTVDAASYNSPLHF
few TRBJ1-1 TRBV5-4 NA TGTGCCAGCAGCGCCTCCATTGGGACGAACACTGAAGCTTTCTTT CASSASIGTNTEAFF
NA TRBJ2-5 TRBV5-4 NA TGTGCCAGCAGCTTGGGCCAGCCACAAGAGACCCAGTACTTC CASSLGQPQETQYF
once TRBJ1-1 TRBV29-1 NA TGCAGCGTTTTTTCAGGGGCGTCGAACACTGAAGCTTTCTTT CSVFSGASNTEAFF
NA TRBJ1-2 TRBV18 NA TGTGCCAGCTCACCCCCGGTAGGGGGTGACTATGGCTACACCTTC CASSPPVGGDYGYTF
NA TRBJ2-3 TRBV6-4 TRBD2 TGTGCCAGCAGTGACTCGACTAGCGGGGGGGCTACGCAGTATTTT CASSDSTSGGATQYF
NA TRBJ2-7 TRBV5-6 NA TGTGCCAGCAGCCAAGCAGGTATATCCTACGAGCAGTACTTC CASSQAGISYEQYF
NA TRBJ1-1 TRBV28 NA TGTGCCAGCACCCAAGGGGGGTCCAAGGGCACTGAAGCTTTCTTT CASTQGGSKGTEAFF
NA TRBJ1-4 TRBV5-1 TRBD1 TGCGCCAGCAGAAAACAGGGGGCGAAGGAAAAACTGTTTTTT CASRKQGAKEKLFF
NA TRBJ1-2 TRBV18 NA TGTGCCAGCTCACCACCGACGACGGGCTATGGCTACACCTTC CASSPPTTGYGYTF
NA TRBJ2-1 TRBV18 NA TGTGCCAGCTCGAACGCCCGAGGCAACAATGAGCAGTTCTTC CASSNARGNNEQFF
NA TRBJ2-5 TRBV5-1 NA TGCGCCAGTTCGATAGCGGTCCAAGAGACCCAGTACTTC CASSIAVQETQYF
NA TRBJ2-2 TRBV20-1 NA TGCAGTGCTAGTGCACACCTTAGGGAGAACACCGGGGAGCTGTTTTTT CSASAHLRENTGELFF
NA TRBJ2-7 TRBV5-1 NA TGCGCCAGCAGCCCGGGCTCCGGGGGCCCCGAGCAGTACTTC CASSPGSGGPEQYF
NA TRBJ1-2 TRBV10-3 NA TGTGCCATCAGTGACCAGGGAGGCGGCTACACCTTC CAISDQGGGYTF
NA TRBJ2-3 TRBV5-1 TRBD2 TGCGCCAGCAGCTCGTATACGGCCGGGACTAGCGGTTATAGCACAGATACGCAGTATTTT CASSSYTAGTSGYSTDTQYF
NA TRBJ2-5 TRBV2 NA TGTGCCAGCAACAGGGAAAGTCGGGAGACCCAGTACTTC CASNRESRETQYF
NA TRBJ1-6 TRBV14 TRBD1 TGTGCCAGCAGCCACCGAGGAGGGACAGGGTACGATTCACCCCTCCACTTT CASSHRGGTGYDSPLHF
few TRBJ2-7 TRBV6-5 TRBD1 TGTGCCAGCAGCCGGGACAGCAACTACGAGCAGTACTTC CASSRDSNYEQYF
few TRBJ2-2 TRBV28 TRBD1 TGTGCCAGCAGAGGTGGAGGGACAGGGGTCTTCACCGGGGAGCTGTTTTTT CASRGGGTGVFTGELFF
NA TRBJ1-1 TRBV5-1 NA TGCGCCAGCAGCTTGGTGGCAGAGAACACTGAAGCTTTCTTT CASSLVAENTEAFF
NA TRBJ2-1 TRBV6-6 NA TGTGCCAGCAGGGGCGGGGCGTACAATGAGCAGTTCTTC CASRGGAYNEQFF
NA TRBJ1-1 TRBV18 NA TGTGCCAGCTCACCGTCGTTAGGGCGGAACACTGAAGCTTTCTTT CASSPSLGRNTEAFF
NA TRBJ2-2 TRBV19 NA TGTGCCAGTATGCAGACAGGGGAGGGAACCGGGGAGCTGTTTTTT CASMQTGEGTGELFF
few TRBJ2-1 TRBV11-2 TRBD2 TGTGCCAGCAGCGCCGGACTAGCGGGTTACAATGAGCAGTTCTTC CASSAGLAGYNEQFF
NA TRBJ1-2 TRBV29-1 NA TGCAGCGTTGCCGAGGGGTATGGCTACACCTTC CSVAEGYGYTF
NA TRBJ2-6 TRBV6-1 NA TGTGCCAGCAGTGATGGGGGCGGGGCCAACGTCCTGACTTTC CASSDGGGANVLTF
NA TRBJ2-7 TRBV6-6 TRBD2 TGTGCCAGCCACCCTAGCGGAGCCTACGAGCAGTACTTC CASHPSGAYEQYF
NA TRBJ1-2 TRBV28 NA TGTGCCAGCAGTTTATGGGACAGCCAACGCAGGGGCTACACCTTC CASSLWDSQRRGYTF
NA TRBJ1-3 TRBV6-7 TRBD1 TGTGCCAGCAGTACAGACAGGGCTGGAAACACCATATATTTT CASSTDRAGNTIYF
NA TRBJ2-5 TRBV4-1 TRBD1 TGCGCCAGCAGCCAAGAGAGGCAGGGGGCAAGGGAGACCCAGTACTTC CASSQERQGARETQYF
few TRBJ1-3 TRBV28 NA TGTGCCACCGGGGGGGCCGGGGCTGGAAACACCATATATTTT CATGGAGAGNTIYF
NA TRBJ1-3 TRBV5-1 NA TGCGCCAGCAGCTTCCAGGGTGGACATACTGGAAACACCATATATTTT CASSFQGGHTGNTIYF
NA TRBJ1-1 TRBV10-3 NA TGTGCCATCAGGGACAAAGGGAACACTGAAGCTTTCTTT CAIRDKGNTEAFF
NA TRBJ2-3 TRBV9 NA TGTGCCAGCAGCGTAGGGCTAGATACGCAGTATTTT CASSVGLDTQYF
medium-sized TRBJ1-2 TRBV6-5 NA TGTGCCAGCAGTTACTCCTACAGGCCCTATGGCTACACCTTC CASSYSYRPYGYTF
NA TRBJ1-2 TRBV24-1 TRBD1 TGTGCCACCAGTGATGGGACAGGGGGTGGCTACACCTTC CATSDGTGGGYTF
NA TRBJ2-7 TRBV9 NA TGTGCCAGCAGCGTAGGCACCGGGAGCGCCTACGAGCAGTACTTC CASSVGTGSAYEQYF
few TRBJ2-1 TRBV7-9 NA TGTGCCAGCAGCTTAGGTGGTGAGCAGTTCTTC CASSLGGEQFF
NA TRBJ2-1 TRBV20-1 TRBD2 TGCAGTGCTAGTGATCCGCTAGCGGGAGGGCCCAATGAGCAGTTCTTC CSASDPLAGGPNEQFF
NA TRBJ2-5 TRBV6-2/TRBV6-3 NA TGTGCCAGCAGTTGGAGGTGGGACCAAGAGACCCAGTACTTC CASSWRWDQETQYF
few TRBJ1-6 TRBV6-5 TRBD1 TGTGCCAGCAGTTACAATAACAGGGGCGATTCACCCCTCCACTTT CASSYNNRGDSPLHF
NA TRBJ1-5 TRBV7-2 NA TGTGCCAGCAGCTTAGCGGGATCTAGTCAGCCCCAGCATTTT CASSLAGSSQPQHF
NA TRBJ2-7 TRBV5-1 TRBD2 TGCGCCAGCAGCTTGCTAGCGGAGGCGGGCGAGCAGTACTTC CASSLLAEAGEQYF
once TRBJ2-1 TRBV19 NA TGTGCCAGTAGTGCTCCCGGGACCATCAATGAGCAGTTCTTC CASSAPGTINEQFF
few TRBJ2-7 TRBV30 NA TGTGCCTGGCGCCCAGGGGGGGCCCCTTACGAGCAGTACTTC CAWRPGGAPYEQYF
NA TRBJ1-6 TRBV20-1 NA TGCAGTGCGGGGCTTAATTCACCCCTCCACTTT CSAGLNSPLHF
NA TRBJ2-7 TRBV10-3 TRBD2 TGTGCCATCAGTGAGGGGGCTAGCGGGTCCTACGAGCAGTACTTC CAISEGASGSYEQYF
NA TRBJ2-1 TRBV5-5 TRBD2 TGTGCCAGCAGCTATCTGTTAGCGGGAGAACAGTTCTTC CASSYLLAGEQFF
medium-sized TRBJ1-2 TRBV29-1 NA TGCAGCGTTGAAGAAGGTGCAGGGCAGGATGGCTACACCTTC CSVEEGAGQDGYTF
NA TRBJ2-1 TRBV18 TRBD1 TGTGCCAGCTCACCACCGGGACAGGGGGATAGTGAGCAGTTCTTC CASSPPGQGDSEQFF